What follows is one TCR beta chain and its context. Its specificity is unknown. The sample originates from a study of PD-1 blockade in classical Hodgkin lymphoma. This CDR3 region has 15 residues. The germline V gene encodes CDR1 MNHEY and CDR2 SMNVEV (reference sequence). V shed 6 bases and J 2 bases; nucleotides not matched to a gene: 7. Regarding the study as a whole: CD4+ TCR diversity, unlike CD8+, climbed significantly by C4D1. Complete responders started with a diversity level that resembled newly diagnosed patients at baseline.

Documented time point: cycle 4 day 1 (C4D1), after six to seven weeks of nivolumab. Every patient experienced relapse after autologous stem cell transplantation, and brentuximab vedotin exposure varied. Complete response, partial response or progressive disease made up the best responses. Some clones are missing from TCRdb's copy, which holds only in-frame ones; the method was immunoSEQ multiplex PCR. The repertoire has roughly 100,000 clones, over 85% of them found once; the top ten carry 15% to 20%. The receptor's source is a human donor with classical Hodgkin lymphoma. Sequenced material: peripheral blood mononuclear cells (PBMCs), taken before the fourth cycle of nivolumab. The V gene is TRBV27, the J gene TRBJ1-5; TRBD1 aligns across 7 bases. DNA of the CDR3: TGTGCCAGCAGCCAGGGGGGAACGGGCAATCAGCCCCAGCATTTT. Residues: CASSQGGTGNQPQHF.